This T cell receptor (beta chain) was identified during a study of Graves' ophthalmopathy and Graves' hyperthyroidism. Trimming shortened V by 2 bases and J by 4 bases, and 7 bases separated the two germline ends. This CDR3 is 13 amino acids long. In germline, CDR1 is SGHTS, CDR2 YDEGEE. In this cohort, patients with other autoimmune diseases, uncontrolled infections, pregnancy or lactation were excluded. At least ten counts were recorded for this clonotype. RNA transcripts were the template, and TCR beta CDR3 regions were amplified from them. The authors performed first-round RT-PCR with HTBI primers and then a second-round multiplex PCR. TCRdb redid the calling of the multiplex PCR reads with MiXCR, one entry per CDR3 protein. In the table there are over a million distinct CDR3 sequences, about two fifths of which are singletons.

This receptor was taken from an adult man with Graves' hyperthyroidism. Sequenced input: peripheral blood or thyroid tissue (not recorded which). V is TRBV5-8 and J is TRBJ1-5; unclear D gene. CDR3 nucleotides: TGTGCCAGCAGCTTCGTCGAAAATCAGCCCCAGCATTTT. Its protein is CASSFVENQPQHF.